A single sample gave rise to the 25 T cell receptor beta chains below, sequenced in a study of identical twins. TCRdb re-analysed the 5' RACE reads in MiXCR, keeping a single row per CDR3 protein. In the table there are 200,000 to 250,000 distinct CDR3 sequences, around 7.6% of which are singletons. The same specimen was also included in a second study, on yellow fever vaccine responses in identical twins.

The sequenced sample consisted of CD8+ T cells sorted from blood. These receptor sequences come from a woman aged 18-35 years in good health.

V gene TRBV7-6 combines with J gene TRBJ1-1, with D possibly matching TRBD1 (6 bases). This CDR3 spans 18 amino acids. Trimming cost V 6 bases and J 1 base, with 24 bases left between them. Germline values: CDR1 SGHVS, CDR2 FNYEAQ. CDR3 nucleotide sequence: TGTGCCAGCAGTACAGGGCCACCCTGGGGGGCCCCGAACACTGAAGCTTTCTTT. Protein: CASSTGPPWGAPNTEAFF.

This clonotype was observed at least ten times. The CDR3 DNA is TGTGCCAGCAGTCCCGAATTCAATGAGCAGTTCTTC. It specifies CASSPEFNEQFF. The gene calls are TRBV12-3 or TRBV12-4 and TRBJ2-1; no reliable D call. The CDR3 is made up of 12 amino acids. V lost 5 bases and J 6 bases, leaving 8 bases between the germline ends.

The chain carries TRBV7-9 and TRBJ2-3; weak D call: TRBD2 (6 bases). V gave up 5 bases and J gave up 4 bases, with 19 bases separating them. The CDR3 loop spans 16 amino acids. CDR1 SEHNR and CDR2 FQNEAQ come from the germline V gene (reference sequence). The CDR3 reads CASSPPGRERADTQYF. The CDR3 nucleotides are TGTGCCAGCAGCCCCCCGGGGCGGGAAAGGGCAGATACGCAGTATTTT.

The V gene is TRBV5-6, the J gene TRBJ2-7; D is possibly TRBD1 (6 bases). Germline V lookup: CDR1 SGHDT, CDR2 YYEEEE. V shed 0 bases and J shed 0 bases, with 10 bases lying between them. This CDR3 comprises 15 residues. CDR3 nucleotides: TGTGCCAGCAGCTTGGGGGACATCTACTCCTACGAGCAGTACTTC. It yields the protein CASSLGDIYSYEQYF.

This clonotype showed up just once. The V and J genes are TRBV20-1 and TRBJ2-1; 9 bases align to TRBD1. The CDR3 covers 14 residues. The V gene's germline CDR1 is DFQATT and CDR2 SNEGSKA (reference sequence). V trimming: 7 bases; J trimming: 5 bases; junction bases outside the gene matches: 9. The CDR3 nucleotides are TGCAGTGGGGGGACAGGGTACTTGGACAATGAGCAGTTCTTC. It yields the protein CSGGTGYLDNEQFF.

The chain links TRBV15 to TRBJ1-6, with a tentative D call TRBD1 (5 bases). The germline gives CDR1 LNHNV, CDR2 YYDKDF (reference sequence). V lost 0 bases and J lost 10, with 13 bases in between. The CDR3 loop spans 15 amino acids. The CDR3 loop reads CATSRDSGSKSPLHF. The CDR3 DNA follows: TGTGCCACCAGCAGAGACTCAGGGTCCAAATCACCCCTCCACTTT.

V and J are TRBV28 and TRBJ2-7, with D perhaps matching TRBD1 or TRBD2 (5 bases each). CDR1 is MDHEN, CDR2 SYDVKM, per germline. Trimming pared 4 bases from V and 0 bases from J, leaving 19 bases between. The CDR3 has 17 amino acids. CDR3 DNA sequence: TGTGCCAGCAGTTCACACGGTACAGGACTCAGCTCCTACGAGCAGTACTTC. As protein: CASSSHGTGLSSYEQYF.

This clonotype was counted a few times. J is TRBJ2-7 and V is TRBV19; D possibly corresponds to TRBD2 (6 bases). Trimming took off 5 bases at V and 0 bases at J, with 11 bases between the two ends. The CDR3 runs 14 residues. The germline V gene encodes CDR1 LNHDA and CDR2 SQIVND (reference sequence). CDR3 DNA sequence: TGTGCCAGTAGTGTTAGCGGTGGCTCCTACGAGCAGTACTTC. Its translation is CASSVSGGSYEQYF.

V and J are TRBV6-2 or TRBV6-3 and TRBJ1-1; 10 bases fit TRBD1. Germline V gene lookup returns CDR1 MNHEY and CDR2 SVGEGT. The CDR3 is 13 amino acids. Losses at the gene ends were 6 bases for V and 3 bases for J; bases not matched to a gene: 1. The CDR3 nucleotides are TGTGCCAGCAGCGGACAGGGGGACACTGAAGCTTTCTTT. Translated: CASSGQGDTEAFF.

This clonotype occurred a few times. V usage is TRBV7-9 and J usage is TRBJ2-7; maybe TRBD1 (6 bases). Germline loops: CDR1 SEHNR, CDR2 FQNEAQ (reference sequence). CDR3 length: 13 residues. Trimming removed 1 base from V and 4 bases from J, with 8 bases in between. CDR3 region: CASSLEQGYEQYF. CDR3 DNA: TGTGCCAGCAGCTTAGAACAGGGTTACGAGCAGTACTTC.

This clonotype was seen a handful of times. The genes are TRBV11-3 and TRBJ2-1; the D gene could be TRBD1 or TRBD2 (5 bases each). Trimming removed 0 bases at V and 0 bases at J, with 12 bases between. Germline-derived CDR1 and CDR2 are SGHNT and YENEEA. CDR3 length: 17 amino acids. CDR3 in DNA: TGTGCCAGCAGCTTAGACCGACAGCGGAGCTCCTACAATGAGCAGTTCTTC. Translated: CASSLDRQRSSYNEQFF.

This clonotype was counted only a few times. This rearrangement joins TRBV7-2 to TRBJ2-3, with 8 bases fitting TRBD2. This CDR3 comprises 15 residues. Losses at the gene ends were 4 bases for V and 2 bases for J; bases not matched to a gene: 5. Germline CDR1 reads SGHTA; CDR2 reads FQGNSA. DNA of the CDR3: TGTGCCAGCAGCTCAACTAGCGGAGTCACAGATACGCAGTATTTT. Translation: CASSSTSGVTDTQYF. Variable domain in full (rest from reference TRBV7-2 and TRBJ2-3): GAGVSQSPSNKVTEKGKDVELRCDPISGHTALYWYRQSLGQGLEFLIYFQGNSAPDKSGLPSDRFSAERTGGSVSTLTIQRTQQEDSAVYLCASSSTSGVTDTQYFGPGTRLTVL.

This clonotype was recorded a few times. The CDR3 region is CATSRASTRPVTDTQYF. DNA for the CDR3: TGTGCCACCAGCAGAGCCTCGACTAGGCCGGTGACAGATACGCAGTATTTT. V gene TRBV15 combines with J gene TRBJ2-3, with D possibly matching TRBD2 (6 bases). Germline values: CDR1 LNHNV, CDR2 YYDKDF (reference sequence). The CDR3 sequence is 17 residues long. Deletions cut 1 base from V and 3 bases from J, with 17 bases between.

Ten or more counts support this clonotype. V and J are TRBV12-3 or TRBV12-4 and TRBJ2-3; the D is unclear. Trimming removed 5 bases at V and 0 bases at J, with 6 bases between. The CDR3 sequence is 13 residues long. The CDR3 nucleotides are TGTGCCAGCAGTCGGACCAGCACAGATACGCAGTATTTT. Translated: CASSRTSTDTQYF.

This clonotype was found a few times. The V call is TRBV11-1, the J call TRBJ2-3; possible D gene TRBD1, 6 bases. Between the trimmed V and J ends, which lost 4 bases and 0 bases, there was a span of 23 bases. Per germline, CDR1 SGHAT and CDR2 FQDESV (reference sequence). This CDR3 contains 19 residues. The CDR3 sequence: CASSSPQGHETLSTDTQYF. The CDR3 DNA reads TGTGCCAGCAGCTCCCCACAGGGACACGAAACACTTAGCACAGATACGCAGTATTTT.

The genes are TRBV7-8 and TRBJ2-1; the match to TRBD2 covers 13 bases. The CDR3 is made up of 16 amino acids. Germline V gene sequence: CDR1 SGHVS, CDR2 FQNEAQ. V lost 6 bases, J lost 14 bases, and 16 bases stayed unmatched. CDR3 sequence (DNA): TGTGCCAGCAGAAATTATAGGACTAGCGGGAGTGGTAGGGAGTTCTTC. Translating it yields CASRNYRTSGSGREFF.

This clonotype was detected ten times or more. V gene TRBV12-3 or TRBV12-4 combines with J gene TRBJ2-5; 9 bases are a match to TRBD2. V shed 1 base, J shed 4 bases, and the junction held 10 bases outside the gene matches. The CDR3 runs to 17 residues. This CDR3 reads CASSLEGSGSRRETQYF. Here the CDR3 DNA reads TGTGCCAGCAGTTTAGAGGGTAGCGGGAGTAGGAGAGAGACCCAGTACTTC.

This clonotype was found a few times. This chain uses TRBV20-1 with TRBJ1-2, with TRBD1 matching over 9 bases. V lost 0 bases to trimming and J lost 4 bases; unmatched junction nucleotides: 12. The CDR3 has 17 amino acids. CDR1 DFQATT and CDR2 SNEGSKA come from the germline V gene (reference sequence). Here the CDR3 reads CSAREPNTGGAGYGYTF. Written as DNA, the CDR3 is TGCAGTGCTAGAGAACCGAATACAGGGGGCGCGGGCTATGGCTACACCTTC.

This clonotype was picked up many times. The chain joins TRBV7-9 to TRBJ2-7; tentatively, D is TRBD1 (5 bases). The CDR3 totals 13 residues. Trimming removed 1 base at V and 3 bases at J, with 7 bases between. Germline loops: CDR1 SEHNR, CDR2 FQNEAQ (reference sequence). The CDR3 sequence is CASSLVDSYEQYF. CDR3 sequence (DNA): TGTGCCAGCAGCTTAGTCGACAGCTACGAGCAGTACTTC.

This clonotype was found a few times. This chain joins TRBV11-1 and TRBJ2-1, with TRBD1 matching over 10 bases. Trimming at V came to 5 bases and at J to 5 bases, leaving 15 bases not matched to a gene. Germline loops: CDR1 SGHAT, CDR2 FQDESV (reference sequence). This CDR3 is 18 amino acids long. As DNA, the CDR3 is TGTGCCAGCAGCCCCACTAGCCTCGCGGGACAGGGGCACAATGAGCAGTTCTTC. It is translated as CASSPTSLAGQGHNEQFF.

This clonotype was seen a few times. The chain couples TRBV6-1 to TRBJ1-4; D remains unclear. In germline, CDR1 is MNHNS, CDR2 SASEGT. The length of the CDR3 is 14 residues. V gave up 5 bases and J gave up 6 bases, with 13 bases separating them. For the CDR3, the DNA is TGTGCCAGCAGTCAACAGAGTACCCATGAAAAACTGTTTTTT. This gives the protein CASSQQSTHEKLFF.

This clonotype was seen many times. The chain employs TRBV6-6 and TRBJ1-2; weak D call: TRBD1 (5 bases). The CDR3 sequence is 12 residues long. The germline gives CDR1 MNHNY, CDR2 SVGAGI (reference sequence). The V end lost 8 bases, the J end lost 3 bases, and 10 bases lay between the germline ends. The CDR3 bases are TGTGCCAGCGGGGAAGGGGACTATGGCTACACCTTC. Amino acid sequence: CASGEGDYGYTF.

The chain joins TRBV27 to TRBJ2-5; 7 nucleotides align to TRBD2. This CDR3 contains 17 residues. V was pared by 4 bases and J by 7 bases, with 18 bases of the junction left unmatched. Germline V lookup: CDR1 MNHEY, CDR2 SMNVEV (reference sequence). DNA for the CDR3: TGTGCCAGCAGTTCCTATCCGAGCGGGGCCCTGGTAGGGACCCAGTACTTC. Its translation is CASSSYPSGALVGTQYF.

There are many counts of this clonotype. The V call is TRBV12-3 or TRBV12-4, the J call TRBJ1-5, with D tentatively TRBD1 (5 bases). The V and J ends lost 1 base and 3 bases respectively, with 7 bases between them. CDR3 length: 14 amino acids. CDR3 nucleotides: TGTGCCAGCAGTTTAGGGGGACCCAATCAGCCCCAGCATTTT. Protein sequence: CASSLGGPNQPQHF.

This clonotype showed up many times. The V gene is TRBV2, the J gene TRBJ2-3, with 7 bases fitting TRBD1. The germline V gene has CDR1 SNHLY and CDR2 FYNNEI. V lost 5 bases, J lost 0 bases, and 2 bases stayed unmatched. The CDR3 spans 14 residues. The CDR3 protein is CASSRTGSTDTQYF. CDR3 DNA: TGTGCCAGCAGTCGGACAGGTAGCACAGATACGCAGTATTTT.